This T cell receptor beta chain was profiled in a study of beta chain features in type 1 diabetes. Study information: Healthy donors and patients had similar age, gender and cell yields.

Details on this clone: Its target is unknown.

CDR3 size: 17 residues. Trimming removed 6 bases from V and 0 bases from J; junction bases left unmatched: 11. Looked up from germline, CDR1 is GTSNPN and CDR2 is SVGIG (reference sequence). Study-level results: Within each of all four CD4+ subsets, Type 1 diabetes patients had TCRB CDR3s that were moderately but significantly shorter.

CD45RO/CCR7/CD25/CD127/CD95/CD27 staining was used to isolate CD4+ naive, central memory, regulatory and stem cell-like memory cells by sorting. Every isolated RNA sample was fully reverse transcribed, so sequencing captured expressed TCRB transcripts. Some 4 million reads were obtained on average from naive, central memory and regulatory T cell samples. Assay: immunoSEQ multiplex PCR; the TCRdb copy retains only in-frame clones and omits some. The sample consists of a few hundred thousand clones, approximately 16% of them appearing once. The sequenced sample consisted of naive CD4+ T cells from blood. The clonotype originates from a young woman in good health. The J gene is TRBJ2-6, the V gene TRBV30; 7 bases are shared with TRBD1. CDR3 bases: TGTGCCTGCTTTACAGGGGACACACCCTCTGGGGCCAACGTCCTGACTTTC. Residues: CACFTGDTPSGANVLTF. The variable domain in full, completed from reference TRBV30 and TRBJ2-6, reads SQTIHQWPATLVQPVGSPLSLECTVEGTSNPNLYWYRQAAGRGLQLLFYSVGIGQISSEVPQNLSASRPQDRQFILSSKKLLLSDSGFYLCACFTGDTPSGANVLTFGAGSRLTVL.